This TCR beta chain was observed in a study of naive and memory T cell subsets. The study's findings and limits: Naive repertoires, especially CD8, held a few larger clonotypes, possibly memory cells re-expressing CD45RA.

From the second PCR step, alpha and beta chains were amplified apart. An equimolar mix of two oligonucleotides served as the beta constant-region primer for TRBC1 and TRBC2. The ligated cDNA underwent four PCR rounds using SP2 and nested alpha and beta constant-region primers. Each CDR3 protein is one row after TCRdb ran MiXCR on the UMI-ligation and nested PCR reads. The sample records tens of thousands of distinct CDR3 sequences, around 9% being singletons. Comment on this clonotype: Its antigen remains unknown.

The sequence was obtained from a human donor in good health. The sequenced sample was naive CD8+ T cells from blood.

CDR3 sequence reads: CSVEGGGLSTDTQYF. The CDR3 DNA sequence: TGCAGCGTTGAAGGGGGGGGACTAAGCACAGATACGCAGTATTTT. The V and J genes are TRBV29-1 and TRBJ2-3, with 7 positions matching TRBD2. CDR3 length: 15 residues. The germline CDR1 and CDR2 sequences are SQVTM and ANQGSEA. J lost 0 bases, V lost 1 base, and 4 bases had no gene match.